The rows below give T cell receptor beta chains drawn from one sample of a study of early T cells in non-severe SARS-CoV-2 infection. In TCRdb, the 5' RACE reads were re-called with MiXCR into one record per CDR3 protein. The sample carries about 36,000 distinct CDR3 sequences, roughly 6.8% recorded once. This specimen was whole blood, taken at baseline. These receptors all come from an adult who was a healthcare worker with PCR-confirmed SARS-CoV-2 infection or an uninfected control (not recorded which). CDR3s include the opening cysteine and the closing phenylalanine or tryptophan. A D gene is named only where the DNA matches it firmly. Clone size appears in some rows only: once, few, many, or a class for an expanded clone.

CAIGVGTGFSEQYF,TGTGCCATCGGGGTCGGGACAGGGTTCAGCGAGCAGTACTTC,TRBD1,TRBV10-3,few,TRBJ2-7
CASSPPGGQPQHF,TGTGCCAGTAGTCCACCTGGCGGTCAGCCCCAGCATTTT,-,TRBV19,many,TRBJ1-5
CASSLESINNEQFF,TGTGCCAGCAGCTTAGAATCCATAAACAATGAGCAGTTCTTC,-,TRBV7-8,-,TRBJ2-1
CASSLIGTNTGELFF,TGTGCCAGCAGCTTAATCGGGACGAACACCGGGGAGCTGTTTTTT,-,TRBV7-3,-,TRBJ2-2
CAIGQTLNQPQHF,TGTGCCATCGGACAAACTTTGAATCAGCCCCAGCATTTT,-,TRBV10-3,-,TRBJ1-5
CASRSRDSQNLYNEQFF,TGTGCCAGCAGGAGCCGGGACTCACAAAACTTATACAATGAGCAGTTCTTC,-,TRBV3-1,many,TRBJ2-1
CASSYSPTGEQFF,TGTGCCAGCAGTTACTCCCCCACGGGTGAGCAGTTCTTC,-,TRBV6-6,-,TRBJ2-1
CASSLSIMGSGNYNEQFF,TGTGCCAGCAGTTTATCGATAATGGGTAGCGGGAACTACAATGAGCAGTTCTTC,TRBD2,TRBV27,-,TRBJ2-1
CASSPGSGVSYEQYF,TGTGCCAGCAGCCCTGGTAGCGGGGTTTCCTACGAGCAGTACTTC,TRBD2,TRBV7-3,few,TRBJ2-7
CSARDRRLADDEQYF,TGCAGTGCTAGAGATAGGAGACTAGCGGACGACGAGCAGTACTTC,TRBD2,TRBV20-1,many,TRBJ2-7
CATSRDPGELFF,TGTGCCACCTCGCGGGACCCCGGGGAGCTGTTTTTT,-,TRBV24-1,many,TRBJ2-2
CASTSTKWGGSTDTQYF,TGTGCCAGCACCAGCACAAAATGGGGGGGTAGCACAGATACGCAGTATTTT,TRBD2,TRBV28,many,TRBJ2-3
CASSAYRGLVRDTQYF,TGTGCCAGCAGCGCATACAGGGGGCTCGTCCGAGATACGCAGTATTTT,TRBD1,TRBV7-8,many,TRBJ2-3
CASRRSEAFF,TGTGCCAGCAGGAGGTCTGAAGCTTTCTTT,-,TRBV6-6,many,TRBJ1-1
CASSLSSSSYNEQFF,TGTGCCAGCAGCTTAAGCTCTAGCAGCTACAATGAGCAGTTCTTC,-,TRBV7-3,many,TRBJ2-1
CASQGQANTGELFF,TGTGCCAGCCAGGGACAGGCGAACACCGGGGAGCTGTTTTTT,TRBD1,TRBV28,few,TRBJ2-2
CSAGGRIAKNIQYF,TGCAGTGCTGGGGGCAGGATAGCCAAAAACATTCAGTACTTC,-,TRBV20-1,many,TRBJ2-4
CASSLLRAETQYF,TGTGCCAGCTCACTACTCAGGGCGGAGACCCAGTACTTC,-,TRBV18,many,TRBJ2-5
CASSLVTDDGYTF,TGTGCCAGCAGCTTAGTGACGGATGATGGCTACACCTTC,-,TRBV7-6,many,TRBJ1-2
CASSPIQGASYEQYF,TGTGCCAGTAGTCCAATTCAGGGGGCCTCCTACGAGCAGTACTTC,TRBD1,TRBV19,many,TRBJ2-7
CASSPRQDTNYGYTF,TGTGCCAGCTCACCGAGGCAGGATACTAACTATGGCTACACCTTC,-,TRBV18,-,TRBJ1-2
CASSQEQGANEQYF,TGCGCCAGCAGCCAAGAACAGGGTGCGAACGAGCAGTACTTC,-,TRBV4-1,many,TRBJ2-7
CASSPQTTGDETQYF,TGTGCCAGCAGTCCACAAACGACAGGGGATGAGACCCAGTACTTC,TRBD1,TRBV28,-,TRBJ2-5
CASSTTGDTGELFF,TGTGCCAGTAGTACAACAGGGGACACCGGGGAGCTGTTTTTT,TRBD1,TRBV19,-,TRBJ2-2
CASSLSMAAEQFF,TGTGCCAGCAGTTTATCGATGGCGGCGGAGCAGTTCTTC,-,TRBV27,few,TRBJ2-1
CASSLVPPGGDEQYF,TGTGCCAGCAGCTTAGTCCCGCCAGGGGGAGACGAGCAGTACTTC,TRBD1,TRBV7-9,few,TRBJ2-7
CASSQGWTSRGGELFF,TGCGCCAGCAGCCAAGGCTGGACTAGCCGAGGCGGGGAGCTGTTTTTT,TRBD2,TRBV4-3,-,TRBJ2-2
CASSLVYRDNEQYF,TGTGCCAGCAGCTTAGTTTACAGGGATAACGAGCAGTACTTC,-,TRBV7-2,many,TRBJ2-7
CASSFDDRVNEQFF,TGTGCCAGCAGCTTCGACGACAGGGTCAATGAGCAGTTCTTC,TRBD1,TRBV7-3,few,TRBJ2-1
CASTGRDHEQYF,TGTGCCAGTACAGGCAGGGACCACGAGCAGTACTTC,-,TRBV19,many,TRBJ2-7
CASSLTNYNYGYTF,TGTGCCAGCAGTTTGACGAACTATAACTATGGCTACACCTTC,-,TRBV25-1,-,TRBJ1-2
CASSQGTSSTDTQYF,TGCGCCAGCAGCCAAGGGACTTCTAGCACAGATACGCAGTATTTT,-,TRBV4-1,few,TRBJ2-3
CASSSAGTGELFF,TGTGCCAGCAGCTCAGCAGGAACCGGGGAGCTGTTTTTT,-,TRBV7-9,many,TRBJ2-2
CASSYRQGFNEKLFF,TGTGCCAGCAGTTACCGCCAGGGCTTTAATGAAAAACTGTTTTTT,-,TRBV6-6,-,TRBJ1-4
CASISGAAGIQYF,TGTGCCAGCATTAGCGGTGCTGCGGGCATTCAGTACTTC,-,TRBV28,few,TRBJ2-4
CASSIVAGGEQYF,TGTGCCAGCAGTATAGTAGCGGGAGGCGAGCAGTACTTC,TRBD2,TRBV2,many,TRBJ2-7
CAWSSWQGRTGELFF,TGTGCCTGGAGTTCATGGCAGGGGAGGACCGGGGAGCTGTTTTTT,-,TRBV30,-,TRBJ2-2
CASSFPPGTGGNEQYF,TGTGCCAGCAGCTTTCCGCCCGGGACAGGGGGAAACGAGCAGTACTTC,TRBD1,TRBV11-2,many,TRBJ2-7
CASSLEREQFF,TGTGCCAGCAGCTTAGAGCGTGAGCAGTTCTTC,-,TRBV7-6,many,TRBJ2-1
CATSATVNYGYTF,TGTGCCACCAGTGCCACGGTTAACTATGGCTACACCTTC,-,TRBV24-1,-,TRBJ1-2
CAWARGSSIQYF,TGTGCCTGGGCCAGGGGCTCTAGCATTCAGTACTTC,-,TRBV30,few,TRBJ2-4
CASSLRTSGNEQFF,TGTGCCAGCAGCCTACGGACTAGCGGGAATGAGCAGTTCTTC,TRBD2,TRBV4-2,few,TRBJ2-1
CASSPTTGVQETQYF,TGTGCCAGCAGTCCGACGACAGGGGTCCAAGAGACCCAGTACTTC,TRBD1,TRBV28,few,TRBJ2-5
CASSLFDRETEAFF,TGTGCCAGCAGTTTATTCGACAGGGAGACTGAAGCTTTCTTT,TRBD1,TRBV27,many,TRBJ1-1
CASSPGGRGVEKLFF,TGTGCCAGCAGCCCGGGGGGGCGAGGGGTGGAAAAACTGTTTTTT,-,TRBV7-2,few,TRBJ1-4